One T cell receptor beta chain is described in this entry. The entry originates in a study of control samples from healthy donors and cancer patients. Sequencing used immunoSEQ multiplex PCR; TCRdb keeps in-frame clones, though not all of them. The sample holds 150,000 to 200,000 clones; approximately 94% are singletons and the top ten take 1.3% to 1.5%. The CDR3 contains 16 residues. Germline assignment: CDR1 MNHEY and CDR2 SMNVEV (reference sequence). Trimming cost V 6 bases and J 0 bases; bases outside gene matches: 5. This receptor was taken from a woman under 30 in good health. V usage is TRBV27 and J usage is TRBJ2-7; 13 bases are a match to TRBD2. Specimen: blood. CDR3 region: CASRRRTSGSSYEQYF. In nucleotides, the CDR3 is TGTGCCAGCAGACGACGGACTAGCGGGAGCTCCTACGAGCAGTACTTC.